This T cell receptor beta chain came from a study of control samples from healthy donors and cancer patients. The germline V gene has CDR1 MDHEN and CDR2 SYDVKM. V gave up 2 bases and J gave up 5 bases, with 12 bases separating them. The CDR3 is 14 amino acids. Profiling relied on immunoSEQ multiplex PCR, and the TCRdb table lists in-frame clones only, not all of them. The table lists roughly 370,000 clones, about nine tenths of them singletons. This clone has just one count. Sequencing used PBMCs. The source of this sequence is a middle-aged man with head and neck cancer. This chain links TRBV28 with TRBJ1-1; weak D call: TRBD1 (5 bases). CDR3 sequence: CASSLPQGKTEAFF. In DNA, the CDR3 is TGTGCCAGCAGTTTACCGCAGGGAAAGACTGAAGCTTTCTTT.